This passage covers 14 T cell receptor beta chains from one sample sequenced in a study of T cell responses to AZD1222 COVID-19 vaccine. Sequencing used immunoSEQ multiplex PCR; TCRdb keeps in-frame clones, though not all of them. The sample holds roughly 120,000 clones; over 75% are singletons and the top ten take 6.2%. Here the sequenced sample was peripheral blood, taken on day 0 of AZD1222 vaccination. The source is an adult in good health.

This clone appeared a few times. The chain combines TRBV5-1 with TRBJ2-7; D not certain. V was pared by 4 bases and J by 2 bases, with 10 bases between. This CDR3 spans 13 amino acids. In germline, CDR1 is SGHRS, CDR2 YFSETQ. CDR3: CASSSHPPYEQYF. The CDR3 nucleotides are TGCGCCAGCAGCAGCCACCCTCCCTACGAGCAGTACTTC. Full variable domain (rest looked up from reference TRBV5-1 and TRBJ2-7): KAGVTQTPRYLIKTRGQQVTLSCSPISGHRSVSWYQQTPGQGLQFLFEYFSETQRNKGNFPGRFSGRQFSNSRSEMNVSTLELGDSALYLCASSSHPPYEQYFGPGTRLTVT.

V usage is TRBV6-5 and J usage is TRBJ2-1, with D unclear. Germline loops: CDR1 MNHEY, CDR2 SVGAGI. Trimming took off 8 bases at V and 10 bases at J, with 15 bases between the two ends. This CDR3 is built from 12 residues. The CDR3 nucleotides read TGTGCCAGCCAAAACCAAGGTTGGGAGCAGTTCTTC. Translation: CASQNQGWEQFF.

This chain joins TRBV20-1 and TRBJ1-1; no definite D call. The germline V and J ends were trimmed by 3 bases and 5 bases, with 4 bases remaining between them. The CDR3 contains 10 residues. Germline V lookup: CDR1 DFQATT, CDR2 SNEGSKA (reference sequence). The CDR3: CSASHTEAFF. For the CDR3, the DNA is TGCAGTGCTAGTCATACTGAAGCTTTCTTT.

This clone was seen just once. The chain couples TRBV6-1 to TRBJ1-2, with D unresolved. The CDR3 consists of 15 residues. Germline CDR1 and CDR2: MNHNS and SASEGT. V dropped 0 bases and J dropped 3 bases, with 11 bases sitting between them. The CDR3 DNA is TGTGCCAGCAGTGAAGCCATCGGACGGTACTATGGCTACACCTTC. Its translation: CASSEAIGRYYGYTF.

The chain recombines TRBV7-8 with TRBJ2-5; D may match TRBD1 or TRBD2 (5 bases each). V gave up 4 bases and J gave up 4 bases, with 16 bases separating them. Germline loops: CDR1 SGHVS, CDR2 FQNEAQ. This CDR3 is built from 15 residues. The CDR3 nucleotides read TGTGCCAGCAGCTCAGGTCGCAAGAGGGGAGAGACCCAGTACTTC. Translation: CASSSGRKRGETQYF.

The genes are TRBV6-5 and TRBJ1-2; 9 bases fit TRBD1. Germline trimming cut 5 bases from V and 6 bases from J; bases unmatched to any gene: 7. The CDR3 contains 14 residues. The V gene's germline CDR1 is MNHEY and CDR2 SVGAGI. The CDR3: CASSRQGGNDGYTF. CDR3 nucleotide sequence: TGTGCCAGCAGTCGACAGGGGGGCAACGATGGCTACACCTTC.

The chain employs TRBV7-2 and TRBJ1-5; 7 bases match TRBD1. The CDR3 totals 14 residues. In germline, CDR1 is SGHTA, CDR2 FQGNSA. V lost 2 bases, J lost 4 bases, and 2 bases stayed unmatched. CDR3 nucleotides: TGTGCCAGCAGCTTAAGGGGGCGGAATCAGCCCCAGCATTTT. As protein: CASSLRGRNQPQHF.

This chain uses TRBV5-6 with TRBJ1-1; D is unresolved. This CDR3 comprises 12 residues. The V gene's germline CDR1 is SGHDT and CDR2 YYEEEE. V was trimmed by 2 bases and J by 5 bases, leaving 7 bases between them. The CDR3 coding sequence is TGTGCCAGCAGCTTCCGTAGTACTGAAGCTTTCTTT. It encodes CASSFRSTEAFF. Using reference TRBV5-6 and TRBJ1-1 for the parts outside the CDR3, the full variable domain is DAGVTQSPTHLIKTRGQQVTLRCSPKSGHDTVSWYQQALGQGPQFIFQYYEEEERQRGNFPDRFSGHQFPNYSSELNVNALLLGDSALYLCASSFRSTEAFFGQGTRLTVV.

The chain has TRBV5-1 and TRBJ2-1, with 10 bases that match TRBD2. V lost 4 bases, J lost 4 bases, and 5 bases stayed unmatched. CDR1 and CDR2 (germline): SGHRS, YFSETQ. This CDR3 is 15 amino acids long. The chain's CDR3 is CASSEGTSAYNEQFF. Here the CDR3 DNA reads TGCGCCAGCAGCGAAGGGACTAGCGCTTACAATGAGCAGTTCTTC.

V is TRBV5-1 and J is TRBJ2-3; 10 nucleotides line up with TRBD2. The junction had 23 bases not matched to a gene; V was cut back by 4 bases and J by 6 bases. The CDR3 loop spans 20 amino acids. CDR1 and CDR2 (germline): SGHRS, YFSETQ. The CDR3 DNA reads as TGCGCCAGCAGCCCCTCCCAGCGGGGGGGCTTAGTAGCTCGTTTCGATACGCAGTATTTT. Translating it yields CASSPSQRGGLVARFDTQYF.

The gene calls are TRBV5-1 and TRBJ1-2, with D possibly matching TRBD1 (5 bases). This CDR3 has 15 residues. Trimming removed 3 bases at V and 4 bases at J, with 16 bases between. Germline assignment: CDR1 SGHRS and CDR2 YFSETQ. The CDR3 spells CASSSGRAEGYGYTF. The CDR3 DNA sequence: TGCGCCAGCAGCTCGGGGCGGGCAGAAGGCTATGGCTACACCTTC.

The chain couples TRBV12-3 or TRBV12-4 to TRBJ2-1; D possibly corresponds to TRBD2 (5 bases). V lost 7 bases to trimming and J lost 14 bases, with 15 bases between them. The CDR3 spans 11 residues. This CDR3 reads CASKSTSSEFF. In nucleotides, the CDR3 is TGTGCCAGCAAGTCTACTAGTTCTGAGTTCTTC.

This clone occurred once. The rearrangement links TRBV27 to TRBJ1-5; D is perhaps TRBD1 (5 bases). This CDR3 spans 14 amino acids. Per the germline V gene, CDR1 is MNHEY and CDR2 is SMNVEV (reference sequence). The V and J ends lost 6 bases and 6 bases respectively, with 15 bases between them. CDR3 amino acids: CASSPWGEVQPQHF. Here the CDR3 DNA reads TGTGCCAGCAGCCCCTGGGGGGAGGTTCAGCCCCAGCATTTT.

The gene calls are TRBV7-2 and TRBJ1-5; D ambiguous. This CDR3 comprises 13 residues. V was clipped by 1 base and J by 9 bases, with 10 bases between them. CDR1 is SGHTA and CDR2 is FQGNSA in the germline V gene. CDR3 residues: CASSLDPSRPQHF. The DNA of the CDR3 is TGTGCCAGCAGCTTAGATCCATCTCGGCCCCAGCATTTT.